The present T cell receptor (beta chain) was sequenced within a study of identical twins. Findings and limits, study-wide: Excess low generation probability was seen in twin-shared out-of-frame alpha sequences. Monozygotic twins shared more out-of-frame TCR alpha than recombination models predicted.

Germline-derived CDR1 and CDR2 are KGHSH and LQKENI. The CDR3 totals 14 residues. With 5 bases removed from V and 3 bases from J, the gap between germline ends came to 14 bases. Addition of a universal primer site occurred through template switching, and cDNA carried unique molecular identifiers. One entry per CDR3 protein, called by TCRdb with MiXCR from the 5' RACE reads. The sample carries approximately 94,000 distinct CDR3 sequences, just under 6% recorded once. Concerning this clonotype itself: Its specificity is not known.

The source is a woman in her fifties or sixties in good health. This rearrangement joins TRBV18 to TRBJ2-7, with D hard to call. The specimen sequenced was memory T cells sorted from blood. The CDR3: CASSSGTDNYEQYF. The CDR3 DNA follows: TGTGCCAGCTCAAGTGGCACAGATAACTACGAGCAGTACTTC.